The rows below give T cell receptor beta chains drawn from one sample of a study of HIV-infected patients and healthy controls. TCRdb reprocessed the 5' RACE reads with MiXCR, giving one entry per CDR3 protein. The top ten hold about 23% of the sample, which has over 15,000 distinct CDR3 sequences, around 17% seen once. The sequenced sample was CD8+ T cells from blood. The receptors shown here come from a human donor in good health. The CDR3 runs from the conserved cysteine through the conserved F or W. Fields, in order: V gene, CDR3 length, D gene, clone size, J gene, CDR3 DNA, CDR3 protein. D genes are given only for firm matches. Some rows mark clone size as missing; the rest say once, few, many or name a class of expanded clone.

v_call: TRBV20-1; cdr3_length: 9; d_call: .; clone_size: many; j_call: TRBJ1-5; cdr3_nt: TGCTTGATATTTCCGCCCCAGCATTTT; cdr3_aa: CLIFPPQHF
v_call: TRBV11-1; cdr3_length: 14; d_call: .; clone_size: many; j_call: TRBJ2-3; cdr3_nt: TGTGCCAGCAGCTCGGACAGCCCCGGAGATACGCAGTATTTT; cdr3_aa: CASSSDSPGDTQYF
v_call: TRBV19; cdr3_length: 12; d_call: .; clone_size: few; j_call: TRBJ1-5; cdr3_nt: TGTGCCAGTAGTATAGGGGGCGAGCCCCAGCATTTT; cdr3_aa: CASSIGGEPQHF
v_call: TRBV7-9; cdr3_length: 15; d_call: TRBD1; clone_size: many; j_call: TRBJ2-6; cdr3_nt: TGTGCCAGCAGCCGGGACAGGGCTGGGGCCAACGTCCTGACTTTC; cdr3_aa: CASSRDRAGANVLTF
v_call: TRBV20-1; cdr3_length: 11; d_call: .; clone_size: many; j_call: TRBJ1-1; cdr3_nt: TGCAGTGCTAGAGAGAACACTGAAGCTTTCTTT; cdr3_aa: CSARENTEAFF
v_call: TRBV21-1; cdr3_length: 22; d_call: .; clone_size: many; j_call: TRBJ2-2; cdr3_nt: TGTGCCAGCAGCAAAGCGCTCCATCCAGACAGGGGGTCGGCGACGAACACCGGGGAGCTGTTTTTT; cdr3_aa: CASSKALHPDRGSATNTGELFF
v_call: TRBV9; cdr3_length: 15; d_call: .; clone_size: many; j_call: TRBJ1-4; cdr3_nt: TGTGCCAGCAGCCCCGGCCGAGGAACTAATGAAAAACTGTTTTTT; cdr3_aa: CASSPGRGTNEKLFF
v_call: TRBV20-1; cdr3_length: 12; d_call: .; clone_size: many; j_call: TRBJ2-7; cdr3_nt: TGCAGTGCTAGACTGATCATGCACGAGCAGTACTTC; cdr3_aa: CSARLIMHEQYF
v_call: TRBV6-2/TRBV6-3; cdr3_length: 18; d_call: TRBD1; clone_size: .; j_call: TRBJ2-6; cdr3_nt: TGTGCCAGCAGCCCGCCGGGACAGGGTCTCTCTGGGGCCAACGTCCTGACTTTC; cdr3_aa: CASSPPGQGLSGANVLTF
v_call: TRBV28; cdr3_length: 16; d_call: TRBD1; clone_size: .; j_call: TRBJ2-5; cdr3_nt: TGTGCCAGCAGTTTTGAGGGACAGGGGTCAGAAGAGACCCAGTACTTC; cdr3_aa: CASSFEGQGSEETQYF
v_call: TRBV6-2/TRBV6-3; cdr3_length: 18; d_call: .; clone_size: few; j_call: TRBJ2-7; cdr3_nt: TGTGCCAGCACCTCAGGGGTAGGGAGCGGACTAAGCTCCTACGAGCAGTACTTC; cdr3_aa: CASTSGVGSGLSSYEQYF
v_call: TRBV20-1; cdr3_length: 15; d_call: TRBD1; clone_size: many; j_call: TRBJ2-4; cdr3_nt: TGCAGTGCTAAGGAGGGACAGGGGGTCAAAAACATTCAGTACTTC; cdr3_aa: CSAKEGQGVKNIQYF
v_call: TRBV7-8; cdr3_length: 15; d_call: .; clone_size: many; j_call: TRBJ1-5; cdr3_nt: TGTGCCAGCAGCTCCCAGGCCGGAGGCAATCAGCCCCAGCATTTT; cdr3_aa: CASSSQAGGNQPQHF
v_call: TRBV7-9; cdr3_length: 16; d_call: TRBD2; clone_size: many; j_call: TRBJ2-5; cdr3_nt: TGTGCCAGCAGCTCCAGACGACTAGCGGACCAAGAGACCCAGTACTTC; cdr3_aa: CASSSRRLADQETQYF
v_call: TRBV2; cdr3_length: 11; d_call: .; clone_size: .; j_call: TRBJ1-1; cdr3_nt: TGTGCCAGTGTGCAGGGGCCGGAAGCTTTCTTT; cdr3_aa: CASVQGPEAFF
v_call: TRBV12-3/TRBV12-4; cdr3_length: 15; d_call: .; clone_size: many; j_call: TRBJ1-2; cdr3_nt: TGTGCCAGCAGTCCGATAACAGGGAATCTCTATGGCTACACCTTC; cdr3_aa: CASSPITGNLYGYTF
v_call: TRBV6-5; cdr3_length: 15; d_call: .; clone_size: .; j_call: TRBJ2-7; cdr3_nt: TGTGCCAGCAGTTACGGGCAGGGGTCGAGCCACGAGCAGTACTTC; cdr3_aa: CASSYGQGSSHEQYF
v_call: TRBV19; cdr3_length: 15; d_call: .; clone_size: few; j_call: TRBJ1-2; cdr3_nt: TGTGCCAGTAGTATGTACAGGGAGATTATCTATGGCTACACCTTC; cdr3_aa: CASSMYREIIYGYTF
v_call: TRBV10-2; cdr3_length: 13; d_call: .; clone_size: many; j_call: TRBJ1-2; cdr3_nt: TGCGCCAGCGGACCAGGGGAGGACTATGGCTACACCTTC; cdr3_aa: CASGPGEDYGYTF
v_call: TRBV19; cdr3_length: 15; d_call: .; clone_size: few; j_call: TRBJ1-5; cdr3_nt: TGTGCCAGTAGTATGAGGTTGGGCGGAGATCAGCCCCAGCATTTT; cdr3_aa: CASSMRLGGDQPQHF
v_call: TRBV4-2; cdr3_length: 15; d_call: TRBD2; clone_size: many; j_call: TRBJ2-5; cdr3_nt: TGTGCCAGCAGCCAAGAAAAGCTAGCGGGAGAGACCCAGTACTTC; cdr3_aa: CASSQEKLAGETQYF
v_call: TRBV12-5; cdr3_length: 19; d_call: .; clone_size: few; j_call: TRBJ2-1; cdr3_nt: TGTGCTAGTGGTTTGGTAACTCCCCTCGCCGGAAGCTCCTACAATGAGCAGTTCTTC; cdr3_aa: CASGLVTPLAGSSYNEQFF
v_call: TRBV9; cdr3_length: 16; d_call: TRBD1; clone_size: few; j_call: TRBJ2-3; cdr3_nt: TGTGCCAGCAGCCCCGGAGGGACAGGGGTCACAGATACGCAGTATTTT; cdr3_aa: CASSPGGTGVTDTQYF
v_call: TRBV4-3; cdr3_length: 14; d_call: .; clone_size: few; j_call: TRBJ2-7; cdr3_nt: TGCGCCAGCAGCCAAAGAGGACAGTCCTACGAGCAGTACTTC; cdr3_aa: CASSQRGQSYEQYF
v_call: TRBV12-3/TRBV12-4; cdr3_length: 13; d_call: .; clone_size: .; j_call: TRBJ1-1; cdr3_nt: TGTGCCAGCAGTTATAGACAAGCCGCTGAAGCTTTCTTT; cdr3_aa: CASSYRQAAEAFF
v_call: TRBV27; cdr3_length: 13; d_call: .; clone_size: many; j_call: TRBJ1-4; cdr3_nt: TGTGCCAGCAGTTTGGGTCAGAATGAAAAACTGTTTTTT; cdr3_aa: CASSLGQNEKLFF
v_call: TRBV4-3; cdr3_length: 17; d_call: .; clone_size: .; j_call: TRBJ1-4; cdr3_nt: TGCGCCAGCAGCCAAGATATCAGGAGGGAGACTAATGAAAAACTGTTTTTT; cdr3_aa: CASSQDIRRETNEKLFF
v_call: TRBV19; cdr3_length: 15; d_call: TRBD2; clone_size: .; j_call: TRBJ2-3; cdr3_nt: TGTGCCAGTAGTACCAGAGCGGGAGTCACAGATACGCAGTATTTT; cdr3_aa: CASSTRAGVTDTQYF
v_call: TRBV7-8; cdr3_length: 15; d_call: TRBD2; clone_size: many; j_call: TRBJ2-1; cdr3_nt: TGTGCCAGCAGCTCCACTAGCGGGGGCCACAATGAGCAGTTCTTC; cdr3_aa: CASSSTSGGHNEQFF
v_call: TRBV4-3; cdr3_length: 16; d_call: TRBD1; clone_size: .; j_call: TRBJ2-1; cdr3_nt: TGCGCCAGCAGCCAAGAGGCGACAGGGGGCATTGGTGAGCAGTTCTTC; cdr3_aa: CASSQEATGGIGEQFF
v_call: TRBV11-2; cdr3_length: 12; d_call: .; clone_size: .; j_call: TRBJ2-7; cdr3_nt: TGTGCCAGCAGCTCTAGGGCGGGCGAGCAGTACTTC; cdr3_aa: CASSSRAGEQYF
v_call: TRBV4-3; cdr3_length: 16; d_call: .; clone_size: .; j_call: TRBJ1-5; cdr3_nt: TGCGCCAGCAGCCAAGACGCAGGGAATAGCAATCAGCCCCAGCATTTT; cdr3_aa: CASSQDAGNSNQPQHF
v_call: TRBV5-5; cdr3_length: 18; d_call: .; clone_size: many; j_call: TRBJ1-1; cdr3_nt: TGTGCCAGCAGCTTGGCCGAGCTTCGAGGGGCGATGAACACTGAAGCTTTCTTT; cdr3_aa: CASSLAELRGAMNTEAFF